The T cell receptor beta chain described here comes from a study of T cell clonotyping in hematopoietic cell transplantation. V was trimmed by 6 bases and J by 2 bases, leaving 14 bases between them. Germline V gives CDR1 MNHEY, CDR2 SVGAGI. The CDR3 contains 14 residues. Concerning this clone: Antigen specificity is unknown.

Described time point: recipient sample about 28 days before transplant, after cytoreduction. Produced via immunoSEQ multiplex PCR; TCRdb's table is partial and in-frame only. The table includes tens of thousands of clones, less than 96% detected once. Notes on the study in general: Few recipient clonotypes overlapped donors; over 95% were de novo at given depth. Higher Inverse Simpson Index values in graft donor and pretransplant recipient predicted broader posttransplant TCR diversity. Without cell sorting, CD4 versus CD8 contributions remain unresolved.

V and J are TRBV6-5 and TRBJ2-7; no clear D gene. Sequencing was performed on peripheral blood mononuclear cells, taken before stem cell transplant. The TCR comes from a woman between 45 and 65 years old with acute myeloid leukemia. Some clones in this sample may be carry-over from other donors' samples. CDR3 in DNA: TGTGCCAGCAGAGTTACTTCGGCCCCCTACGAGCAGTACTTC. Its translation: CASRVTSAPYEQYF.